This T cell receptor (beta chain) was found in a study of shared clonotypes between healthy human individuals. V gave up 5 bases and J gave up 7 bases; unmatched junction bases: 7. Germline V gives CDR1 MNHEY, CDR2 SVGAGI. This CDR3 has 15 residues. Both subsets, CD45RA+ naive and CD45RA-negative memory, were split from the CD4+ cells. Several immunoSEQ plates received, in even portions, the genomic DNA of each subset. The protocol was immunoSEQ multiplex PCR, while the TCRdb copy is restricted to in-frame clones and leaves out a portion. The sample yields 2 million or so clones, 85% to 95% seen once.

The sequence derives from a man younger than 30 in good health. The J gene is TRBJ1-5, the V gene TRBV6-5; 11 bases are a match to TRBD1. The sequencing sample was made of naive CD4+ T cells sorted from blood. Subset of the sample: CD45RA+ positively selected. In DNA form, the CDR3 reads TGTGCCAGCAGTCGGACCGGGACAGGGGGACAGCCCCAGCATTTT. This codes for CASSRTGTGGQPQHF.